This is a list of T cell receptor beta chains from one sample in a study of T cell changes during pregnancy in multiple sclerosis. Some clones are missing from TCRdb's copy, which holds only in-frame ones; the method was immunoSEQ multiplex PCR. The table shows some 57,000 clones, with under 95% occurring only once. The sample in question was CD4+ T cells from peripheral blood mononuclear cells, obtained after pregnancy. These receptors were taken from a female donor in good health, enrolled as a control in a pregnancy study. Both conserved end residues are part of each CDR3. A D gene is named only where the DNA matches it firmly. Some rows mark clone size as missing; the rest say once, few, many or name a class of expanded clone.

TRBV30	.	TRBJ2-7	TRBD2	TGTGCCCGGTCCGGGACTAGTGCCTACGAGCAGTACTTC	CARSGTSAYEQYF
TRBV6-6	.	TRBJ1-4	TRBD1	TGTGCCAGCAGGGGACAGCTTAATGAAAAACTGTTTTTT	CASRGQLNEKLFF
TRBV23-1	.	TRBJ2-7	.	TGCGCCAGCAGTCAGACGGGTTCCTCCTACGAGCAGTACTTC	CASSQTGSSYEQYF
TRBV19	once	TRBJ2-6	TRBD1	TGTGCCAGTAGTGCTCAGGGGGCCCGGGCCAACGTCCTGACTTTC	CASSAQGARANVLTF
TRBV11-3	.	TRBJ2-7	TRBD1	TGTGCCAGCAGCTTCAGGGACAGTTACGAGCAGTACTTC	CASSFRDSYEQYF
TRBV11-3	.	TRBJ1-1	.	TGTGCCAGCAGCCACTTACCGCGGAAGAACACTGAAGCTTTCTTT	CASSHLPRKNTEAFF
TRBV4-2	.	TRBJ1-5	.	TGTGCCAGCAGCCAAGAGGCCAGCAATCAGCCCCAGCATTTT	CASSQEASNQPQHF
TRBV7-6	once	TRBJ2-2	TRBD2	TGTGCCAGCAGCCTCGAGGCGGGGGGGCCCAGCACCGGGGAGCTGTTTTTT	CASSLEAGGPSTGELFF
TRBV10-3	.	TRBJ2-4	.	TGTGCCATCAGTGAGTTACACGGGAACAAAAACATTCAGTACTTC	CAISELHGNKNIQYF
TRBV2	once	TRBJ2-7	TRBD2	TGTGCCAGCAGTTACCACGGGGGGTCCTACGAGCAGTACTTC	CASSYHGGSYEQYF
TRBV19	.	TRBJ1-3	TRBD1	TGTGCCAGTGGGGACAGCGCTGGAAACACCATATATTTT	CASGDSAGNTIYF
TRBV2	.	TRBJ1-5	.	TGTGCCAGCAGTGAGGACAGTAACAATCAGCCCCAGCATTTT	CASSEDSNNQPQHF
TRBV9	.	TRBJ2-1	TRBD2	TGTGCCAGCAGCCCGCTAGCGGGGGACCGGAATGAGCAGTTCTTC	CASSPLAGDRNEQFF
TRBV4-1	.	TRBJ1-5	.	TGCGCCAGCAGCCCCAGTACAGGGATAAGGTATCAGCCCCAGCATTTT	CASSPSTGIRYQPQHF
TRBV19	.	TRBJ2-2	.	TGTGCCAGTAGTATAGAACAGACCGGGGAGCTGTTTTTT	CASSIEQTGELFF
TRBV11-1	.	TRBJ1-1	TRBD1	TGTGCCAGCAGCTCCCGAAGGGGACAGGGGGCGAACACTGAAGCTTTCTTT	CASSSRRGQGANTEAFF
TRBV19	.	TRBJ1-6	.	TGTGCCAGTAGTGCAGACAGTAATTCACCCCTCCACTTT	CASSADSNSPLHF
TRBV19	.	TRBJ1-1	.	TGTGCCAGTAGTATAGGGCAGGGGAACACTGAAGCTTTCTTT	CASSIGQGNTEAFF
TRBV11-3	few	TRBJ2-7	TRBD1	TGTGCCAGCAGCCGTACCCGGGGACAGGGGGGCGAGCAGTACTTC	CASSRTRGQGGEQYF
TRBV7-2	.	TRBJ1-1	TRBD1	TGTGCCAGCAGCTTACGGACAGGGGGATACCATGAAGCTTTCTTT	CASSLRTGGYHEAFF
TRBV7-9	.	TRBJ2-5	.	TGTGCCAGCTGCCGGGCGTTGGGGGCCGAAGAGACCCAGTACTTC	CASCRALGAEETQYF
TRBV6-7	.	TRBJ2-7	TRBD2	TGTGCCAGCAGTAGGGCTAGCGGGGCCTACGAGCAGTACTTC	CASSRASGAYEQYF
TRBV21-1	.	TRBJ2-1	.	TGTGCCAGCATCGACGGACAGGACTGCAACAATGAGCAGTTCTTC	CASIDGQDCNNEQFF
TRBV27	few	TRBJ2-2	TRBD2	TGTGCCAGCAGCCAAGCGGGGAAGACCGGGGAGCTGTTTTTT	CASSQAGKTGELFF
TRBV7-9	.	TRBJ1-1	TRBD1	TGTGCCAGCAGCTTAGTAACTATATACAGGGGCGGTACTGAAGCTTTCTTT	CASSLVTIYRGGTEAFF
TRBV11-2	.	TRBJ1-5	TRBD1	TGTGCCAGCAGCACACCCTCCGGGACAGGAGCAGATAGCAATCAGCCCCAGCATTTT	CASSTPSGTGADSNQPQHF
TRBV19	.	TRBJ2-7	TRBD1	TGTGCCAGTAGTATAGGTGACAGGGGTGTCGAGCAGTACTTC	CASSIGDRGVEQYF
TRBV11-2	.	TRBJ1-1	.	TGTGCCAGCAGCTTAGACTGGCAGGGCGAAGCTTTCTTT	CASSLDWQGEAFF